Below are 10 T cell receptor beta chains sequenced from a single sample in a study of cytomegalovirus exposure and HLA in healthy donors. The repertoire was sequenced with immunoSEQ multiplex PCR; TCRdb's copy has only in-frame clones and lacks some. The sample records 150,000 to 200,000 clones, 85% to 90% being singletons. Sample: PBMCs. The receptors stem from a man between 18 and 29 years old in good health and CMV-seropositive.

This clone was recorded only once. This sequence joins TRBV29-1 and TRBJ2-2, with 8 bases fitting TRBD1. In germline, CDR1 is SQVTM, CDR2 ANQGSEA. The V and J ends lost 4 bases and 7 bases, in that order; junction bases with no gene match: 5. There are 13 residues in the CDR3. CDR3 bases: TGCAGCGTTGCGCAGGGGGCCGGCGGGGAGCTGTTTTTT. This translates into CSVAQGAGGELFF.

V and J are TRBV25-1 and TRBJ2-3; TRBD2 is a possible D gene (6 bases). The germline V gene has CDR1 MGHDK and CDR2 SYGVNS. CDR3 size: 15 residues. The V end lost 4 bases, the J end lost 2 bases, and 13 bases lay between the germline ends. The CDR3, as DNA: TGTGCCAGCAGTGGGGTGGGACTTGCCACAGATACGCAGTATTTT. This gives the protein CASSGVGLATDTQYF.

The genes are TRBV28 and TRBJ2-2, with 10 bases that match TRBD2. The CDR3 extends over 21 amino acids. J lost 4 bases, V lost 2 bases, and 19 bases had no gene match. CDR1 is MDHEN and CDR2 is SYDVKM in the germline V gene. The CDR3 bases are TGTGCCAGCAGTTTAGATACAAGGACGAGCGGGAGGGCCCGTGGCACCGGGGAGCTGTTTTTT. It codes for CASSLDTRTSGRARGTGELFF.

V usage is TRBV19 and J usage is TRBJ1-1, with TRBD1 matching 8 bases. Germline assignment: CDR1 LNHDA and CDR2 SQIVND (reference sequence). J was trimmed by 1 base and V by 8 bases; bases with no gene match: 3. The CDR3 consists of 13 residues. In DNA form, the CDR3 reads TGTGCCAGTCAGGGGGCTTGGAACACTGAAGCTTTCTTT. This translates into CASQGAWNTEAFF.

J is TRBJ2-1 and V is TRBV7-9, with D perhaps TRBD1 (5 bases). From germline, CDR1 is SEHNR and CDR2 FQNEAQ (reference sequence). V was pared by 5 bases and J by 0 bases, with 11 bases between. This CDR3 has 15 amino acids. In DNA, the CDR3 is TGTGCCAGCAGCCCCGACAGAAGCTCCTACAATGAGCAGTTCTTC. It yields the protein CASSPDRSSYNEQFF.

The chain carries TRBV5-1 and TRBJ1-4, with TRBD1 matching over 7 bases. CDR1 is SGHRS and CDR2 is YFSETQ in the germline V gene. The CDR3 is made up of 14 amino acids. The V gene end was trimmed by 4 bases and the J gene end by 8 bases; junction bases not matched to a gene: 8. The CDR3 nucleotides read TGCGCCAGCAGCGATTACAGGGGAGACGAAAAACTGTTTTTT. Protein sequence: CASSDYRGDEKLFF.

This clone was picked up one time. DNA of the CDR3: TGTGCCAGCAGCTTATCAAGAAAAGCCCGGGAGGTTGGGGAGACCCAGTACTTC. As protein: CASSLSRKAREVGETQYF. The chain combines TRBV13 with TRBJ2-5; 7 nucleotides line up with TRBD2. The germline V gene encodes CDR1 PRHDT and CDR2 FYEKMQ (reference sequence). With 2 bases clipped from V and 5 bases from J, the junction kept 17 bases outside the gene matches. The CDR3 spans 18 residues.

The gene calls are TRBV11-2 and TRBJ2-3; D possibly corresponds to TRBD1 (5 bases). This CDR3 contains 15 residues. Between the trimmed V and J ends, which lost 2 bases and 0 bases, there was a span of 9 bases. Germline-derived CDR1 and CDR2 are SGHAT and FQNNGV. This chain's CDR3 is CASSLWAGSTDTQYF. CDR3 nucleotide sequence: TGTGCCAGCAGCTTATGGGCAGGGAGCACAGATACGCAGTATTTT. Variable domain in full (rest from reference TRBV11-2 and TRBJ2-3): EAGVAQSPRYKIIEKRQSVAFWCNPISGHATLYWYQQILGQGPKLLIQFQNNGVVDDSQLPKDRFSAERLKGVDSTLKIQPAKLEDSAVYLCASSLWAGSTDTQYFGPGTRLTVL.

This chain joins TRBV7-3 and TRBJ1-5; the match to TRBD1 covers 7 bases. The germline CDR1 and CDR2 sequences are SGHTA and FQGTGA. The CDR3 length is 15 residues. V was pared by 2 bases and J by 6 bases, with 7 bases of the junction left unmatched. CDR3 bases: TGTGCCAGCAGCTTAGGCAGGGGGATTGGTCAGCCCCAGCATTTT. Translation: CASSLGRGIGQPQHF.

This chain uses TRBV15 with TRBJ2-1, with 7 bases aligning to TRBD1. CDR1 is LNHNV, CDR2 YYDKDF, per germline (reference sequence). The CDR3 contains 15 residues. The V gene end was trimmed by 1 base and the J gene end by 2 bases; junction bases not matched to a gene: 2. The CDR3 sequence: CATSRGQGAYNEQFF. Written as DNA, the CDR3 is TGTGCCACCAGCAGAGGTCAGGGGGCCTACAATGAGCAGTTCTTC.